These 6 T cell receptor beta chains originate from one sample sequenced in a study of cytomegalovirus exposure and HLA in healthy donors. 13 Jbeta primers and 60 Vbeta primers were used for the PCR. The data were produced by immunoSEQ multiplex PCR, yet TCRdb's version contains in-frame clones alone and is incomplete. Of about 130,000 clones in the sample, about 77% were seen once. The sample was PBMCs. Receptors originate from a man over 45 in good health and CMV-seronegative.

This clone was seen a handful of times. The genes are TRBV6-1 and TRBJ2-1, with 9 nucleotides matching TRBD2. Germline CDR1 reads MNHNS; CDR2 reads SASEGT. The CDR3 totals 14 residues. V trimming: 5 bases; J trimming: 8 bases; junction bases outside the gene matches: 7. The CDR3 DNA reads TGTGCCAGCAGTTTCTATAGCGGGAGAGATGAGCAGTTCTTC. Protein product: CASSFYSGRDEQFF.

The chain is built from TRBV6-5 and TRBJ1-5, with 7 bases identical to TRBD1. Germline values: CDR1 MNHEY, CDR2 SVGAGI. This CDR3 is 15 amino acids long. V shed 6 bases and J 3 bases; nucleotides not matched to a gene: 8. The CDR3 here is CASSPRDSYNQPQHF. The CDR3 nucleotides read TGTGCCAGCAGCCCTCGGGACAGCTACAATCAGCCCCAGCATTTT.

J is TRBJ2-4 and V is TRBV5-4; the D gene is possibly TRBD2 (5 bases). The CDR3 sequence is 14 residues long. V gave up 2 bases and J gave up 2 bases, with 8 bases separating them. CDR1 SGHNT and CDR2 YYREEE come from the germline V gene (reference sequence). CDR3 loop: CASSLGGSKNIQYF. The CDR3 DNA is TGTGCCAGCAGCTTAGGCGGGTCCAAAAACATTCAGTACTTC.

Of note for this clone: The same CDR3 also results from other DNA sequences found in this sample. The chain has TRBV9 and TRBJ1-1, with a weak D call TRBD1 (6 bases). Germline CDR1 is SGDLS and CDR2 is YYNGEE. V gave up 2 bases and J gave up 3 bases, with 8 bases separating them. The CDR3 has 13 residues. Written as DNA, the CDR3 is TGTGCCAGCAGCGTTGAGGGGGACACTGAAGCTTTCTTT. Its translation: CASSVEGDTEAFF.

This chain connects TRBV2 to TRBJ2-2, with a weak D call TRBD2 (5 bases). Trimming left V 4 bases short and J 4 bases short, with 13 bases between. The CDR3 is made up of 15 amino acids. CDR1 and CDR2 (germline): SNHLY, FYNNEI. CDR3: CASSGSGLTTGELFF. CDR3 sequence (DNA): TGTGCCAGCAGTGGATCAGGACTTACCACCGGGGAGCTGTTTTTT.

This CDR3 is CASAQSRGSPYEQYF. DNA for the CDR3: TGTGCCAGCGCCCAAAGCCGAGGCAGCCCCTACGAGCAGTACTTC. The chain combines TRBV6-5 with TRBJ2-7, with D unclear. CDR3 length: 15 amino acids. The V end lost 8 bases, the J end lost 2 bases, and 19 bases lay between the germline ends. From germline, CDR1 is MNHEY and CDR2 SVGAGI.